This TCR beta chain was identified during a study of T cell repertoires in cytomegalovirus infection. Across the study: Selection of CMV epitopes for the study included recently identified HLA-C-restricted and well-studied HLA-B-restricted ones. CMV infection together with matching HLA type was indicated by public TCR beta signatures. Study-wide findings and caveats: CMV-specific TCR beta clonotypes restricted by HLA-C were the ones dominating the ex vivo response. Carriers of CMV plus the relevant HLA were identified by cumulative public TCR beta family frequency.

V shed 4 bases, J shed 6 bases, and the junction held 6 bases outside the gene matches. The germline V gene encodes CDR1 SGHTA and CDR2 FQGNSA. The CDR3 extends over 14 amino acids. TCRdb ran MiXCR on the reads and lists one entry per CDR3 protein. The data show approximately 100,000 distinct CDR3 sequences, less than 55% seen once. To note about this clonotype: Its antigen is still unknown.

The sequencing used CD8+ T cells from cultured PBMCs, collected from culture after CMV antigen stimulation. The clonotype was recovered from a human donor in good health (CMV status not recorded). Some clones in this sample may be carry-over from other donors' samples. The V gene is TRBV7-2, the J gene TRBJ2-1, with TRBD2 identical over 7 bases. The DNA of the CDR3 is TGTGCCAGCAGCTCTCCCCCGGGGGGCAATGAGCAGTTCTTC. Amino acids: CASSSPPGGNEQFF.